This entry is about one T cell receptor (beta chain). Its antigen is as yet unknown. Trimming took off 4 bases at V and 12 bases at J, with 14 bases between the two ends. Germline CDR1 reads SGDLS; CDR2 reads YYNGEE. CDR3 length: 12 amino acids. The data derive from a study of OX40 agonist ivuxolimab in advanced cancers. Notes on the study in general: No antigen was identified for the clonally expanded peripheral T cells.

Assay used: immunoSEQ multiplex PCR; TCRdb lists only in-frame clones, some missing. The sample has some 69,000 clones, roughly nine tenths seen once. The clonotype comes from an adult with an advanced solid tumor such as melanoma, head and neck, liver or kidney cancer. The specimen comprised CD4+ or CD8+ T cells sorted from blood, sampled in a trial of the OX40 agonist ivuxolimab. This chain joins TRBV9 and TRBJ2-1; the D is unclear. CDR3 loop: CASSLSHRVQFF. The CDR3 nucleotides are TGTGCCAGCAGCCTTAGTCATAGGGTGCAGTTCTTC.